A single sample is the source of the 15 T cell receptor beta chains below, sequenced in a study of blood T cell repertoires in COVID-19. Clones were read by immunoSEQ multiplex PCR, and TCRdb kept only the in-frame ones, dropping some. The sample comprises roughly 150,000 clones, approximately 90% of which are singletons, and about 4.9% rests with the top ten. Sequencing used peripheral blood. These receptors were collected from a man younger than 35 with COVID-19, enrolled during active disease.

The CDR3 coding sequence is TGTGCCAGCAGTTTCGCGGGTTTTTATGGCTACACCTTC. Its translation is CASSFAGFYGYTF. V is TRBV12-3 or TRBV12-4 and J is TRBJ1-2, with D unresolved. CDR3 length: 13 residues. V was clipped by 3 bases and J by 5 bases, with 10 bases between them.

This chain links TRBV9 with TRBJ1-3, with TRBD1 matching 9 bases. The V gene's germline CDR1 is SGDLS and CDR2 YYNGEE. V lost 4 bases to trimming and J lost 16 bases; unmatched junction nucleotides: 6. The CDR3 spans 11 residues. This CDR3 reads CASSSRQGVYF. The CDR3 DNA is TGTGCCAGCAGCTCTCGACAGGGGGTGTATTTT. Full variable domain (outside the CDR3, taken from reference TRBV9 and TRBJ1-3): DSGVTQTPKHLITATGQRVTLRCSPRSGDLSVYWYQQSLDQGLQFLIQYYNGEERAKGNILERFSAQQFPDLHSELNLSSLELGDSALYFCASSSRQGVYFGEGSWLTVV.

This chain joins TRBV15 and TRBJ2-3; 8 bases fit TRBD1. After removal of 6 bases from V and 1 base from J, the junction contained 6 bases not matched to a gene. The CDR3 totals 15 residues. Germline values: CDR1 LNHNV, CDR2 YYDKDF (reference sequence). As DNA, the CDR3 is TGTGCCACCAGAGGCCCGGGACAGGGCACAGATACGCAGTATTTT. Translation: CATRGPGQGTDTQYF.

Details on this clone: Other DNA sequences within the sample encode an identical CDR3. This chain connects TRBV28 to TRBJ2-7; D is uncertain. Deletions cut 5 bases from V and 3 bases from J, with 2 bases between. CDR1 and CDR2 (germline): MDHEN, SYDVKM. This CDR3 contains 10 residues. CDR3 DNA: TGTGCCAGCAGTCGCTACGAGCAGTACTTC. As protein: CASSRYEQYF. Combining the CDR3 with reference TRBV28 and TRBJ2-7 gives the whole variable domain DVKVTQSSRYLVKRTGEKVFLECVQDMDHENMFWYRQDPGLGLRLIYFSYDVKMKEKGDIPEGYSVSREKKERFSLILESASTNQTSMYLCASSRYEQYFGPGTRLTVT.

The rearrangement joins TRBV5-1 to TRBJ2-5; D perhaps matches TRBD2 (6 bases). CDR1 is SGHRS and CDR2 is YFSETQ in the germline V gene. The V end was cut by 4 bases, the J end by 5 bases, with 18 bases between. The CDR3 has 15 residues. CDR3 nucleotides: TGCGCCAGCAGCGAACCGGGCCTACGGGGGGAGACCCAGTACTTC. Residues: CASSEPGLRGETQYF.

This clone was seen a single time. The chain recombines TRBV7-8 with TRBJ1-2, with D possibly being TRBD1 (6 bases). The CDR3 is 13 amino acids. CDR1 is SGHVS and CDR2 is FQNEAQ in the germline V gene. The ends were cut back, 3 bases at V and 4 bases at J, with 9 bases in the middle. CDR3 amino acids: CASSFDRIYGYTF. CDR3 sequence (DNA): TGTGCCAGCAGCTTCGACAGGATCTATGGCTACACCTTC.

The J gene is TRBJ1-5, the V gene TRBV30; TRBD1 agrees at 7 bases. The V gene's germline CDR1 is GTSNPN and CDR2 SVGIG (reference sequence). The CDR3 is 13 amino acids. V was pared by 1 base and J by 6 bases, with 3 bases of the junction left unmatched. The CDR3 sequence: CAWSETGSQPQHF. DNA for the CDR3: TGTGCCTGGAGTGAGACAGGGAGTCAGCCCCAGCATTTT.

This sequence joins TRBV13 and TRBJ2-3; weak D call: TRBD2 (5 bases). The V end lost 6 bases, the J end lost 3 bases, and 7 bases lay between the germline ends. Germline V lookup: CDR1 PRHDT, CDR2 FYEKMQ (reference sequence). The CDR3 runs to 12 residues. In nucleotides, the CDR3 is TGTGCCAGCAGTTGGACTACAGATACGCAGTATTTT. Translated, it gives CASSWTTDTQYF.

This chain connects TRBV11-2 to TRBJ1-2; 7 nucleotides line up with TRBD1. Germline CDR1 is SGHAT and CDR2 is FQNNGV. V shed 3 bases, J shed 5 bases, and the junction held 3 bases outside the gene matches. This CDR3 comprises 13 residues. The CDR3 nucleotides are TGTGCCAGCAGCTTCGGACAGGAATATGGCTACACCTTC. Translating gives CASSFGQEYGYTF.

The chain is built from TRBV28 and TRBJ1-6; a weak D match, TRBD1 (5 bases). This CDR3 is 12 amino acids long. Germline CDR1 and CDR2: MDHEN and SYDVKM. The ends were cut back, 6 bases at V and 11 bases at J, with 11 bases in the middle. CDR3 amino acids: CASSPRDPPLHF. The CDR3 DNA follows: TGTGCCAGCAGCCCCAGGGATCCACCCCTCCACTTT.

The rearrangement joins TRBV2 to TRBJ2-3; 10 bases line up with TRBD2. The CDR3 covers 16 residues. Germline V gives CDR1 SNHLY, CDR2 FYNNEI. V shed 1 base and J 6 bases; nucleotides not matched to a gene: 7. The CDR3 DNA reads TGTGCCAGCAGTGAAGTCGAGCGGGAGGGGAAGGATACGCAGTATTTT. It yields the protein CASSEVEREGKDTQYF.

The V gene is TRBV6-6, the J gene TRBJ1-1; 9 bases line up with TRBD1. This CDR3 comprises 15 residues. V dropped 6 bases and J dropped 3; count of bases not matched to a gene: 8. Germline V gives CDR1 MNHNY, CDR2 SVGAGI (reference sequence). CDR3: CASREPQGADTEAFF. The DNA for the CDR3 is TGTGCCAGCAGAGAGCCACAGGGGGCGGACACTGAAGCTTTCTTT.

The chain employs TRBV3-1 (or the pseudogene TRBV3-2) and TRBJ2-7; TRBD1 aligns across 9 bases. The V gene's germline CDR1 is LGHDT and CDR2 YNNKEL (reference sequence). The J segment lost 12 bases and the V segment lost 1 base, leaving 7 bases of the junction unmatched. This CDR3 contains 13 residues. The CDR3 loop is CASSQVRDREVYF. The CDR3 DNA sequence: TGTGCCAGCAGCCAAGTTCGGGACAGGGAGGTGTACTTC.

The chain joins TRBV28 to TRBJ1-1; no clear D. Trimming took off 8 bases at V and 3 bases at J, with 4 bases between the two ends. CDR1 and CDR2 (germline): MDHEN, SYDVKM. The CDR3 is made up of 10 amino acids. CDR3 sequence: CASADTEAFF. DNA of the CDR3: TGTGCCAGCGCGGACACTGAAGCTTTCTTT. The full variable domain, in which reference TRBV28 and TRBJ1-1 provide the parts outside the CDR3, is DVKVTQSSRYLVKRTGEKVFLECVQDMDHENMFWYRQDPGLGLRLIYFSYDVKMKEKGDIPEGYSVSREKKERFSLILESASTNQTSMYLCASADTEAFFGQGTRLTVV.

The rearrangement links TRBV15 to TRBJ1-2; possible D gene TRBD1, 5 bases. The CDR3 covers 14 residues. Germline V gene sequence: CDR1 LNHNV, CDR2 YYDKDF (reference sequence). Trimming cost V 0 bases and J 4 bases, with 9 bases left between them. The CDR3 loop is CATSRDLGGYGYTF. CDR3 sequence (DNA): TGTGCCACCAGCAGAGATTTGGGGGGCTATGGCTACACCTTC.